The rows below give T cell receptor beta chains drawn from one sample of a study of T cell responses to AZD1222 COVID-19 vaccine. The repertoire was sequenced with immunoSEQ multiplex PCR; TCRdb's copy has only in-frame clones and lacks some. Counted here are some 200,000 clones, approximately 93% occurring once; the ten biggest clones make up about 3.9%. Sample: peripheral blood, taken on day 0 of AZD1222 vaccination. These receptors were collected from an adult in good health. Each CDR3 is given with its conserved first and last residue. D genes are given only for firm matches. Some rows mark clone size as missing; the rest say once, few, many or name a class of expanded clone.

v_gene	abundance	d_gene	j_gene	CDR3nt	CDR3aa
TRBV5-8	NA	NA	TRBJ1-5	TGTGCCAGCTCCGTCGTCGGCTACCATAGCAATCAGCCCCAGCATTTT	CASSVVGYHSNQPQHF
TRBV19	NA	NA	TRBJ1-1	TGTGCCAGTAGTATTGGATCTCGGGGGATAATGAACACTGAAGCTTTCTTT	CASSIGSRGIMNTEAFF
TRBV10-2	NA	NA	TRBJ2-7	TGCGCCAGCGTGGGAATGTCGCAAGAGCAGTACTTC	CASVGMSQEQYF
TRBV19	NA	TRBD2	TRBJ2-1	TGTGCCAGTACTTTTGATACTAGCGGGAGGAACAATGAGCAGTTCTTC	CASTFDTSGRNNEQFF
TRBV9	NA	NA	TRBJ1-1	TGTGCCAGCAGCGTGACAGTCCAGGACACTGAAGCTTTCTTT	CASSVTVQDTEAFF
TRBV3-1/TRBV3-2	NA	NA	TRBJ2-5	TGTGCCAGCAGCCCCCGAGTAGGGGTCCGAGAGACCCAGTACTTC	CASSPRVGVRETQYF
TRBV19	NA	NA	TRBJ1-2	TGTGCCAGTGGCCTTGGGACACCTTATGGCTACACCTTC	CASGLGTPYGYTF
TRBV27	NA	NA	TRBJ1-4	TGTGCCTCGAAACAGGGATCCGATGAAAAACTGTTTTTT	CASKQGSDEKLFF
TRBV3-1/TRBV3-2	NA	NA	TRBJ1-4	TGTGCCAGCAGCCAGACGGACCTTAATGAAAAACTGTTTTTT	CASSQTDLNEKLFF
TRBV10-2	NA	NA	TRBJ1-5	TGCGCCAGCAGTGAGTCGGGGTTGGCGAGCAATCAGCCCCAGCATTTT	CASSESGLASNQPQHF
TRBV14	NA	TRBD2	TRBJ2-1	TGTGCCAGCAGCCCTAAGCCGGCCGGGACTAGCGGGAGGCTATGGAGCTCCTACAATGAGCAGTTCTTC	CASSPKPAGTSGRLWSSYNEQFF
TRBV18	once	TRBD2	TRBJ2-1	TGTGCCAGCTCACCTACGAAAGCGGGGGGGCAGTTCTTC	CASSPTKAGGQFF
TRBV7-9	once	NA	TRBJ1-2	TGTGCTTGGGGGGCGCAGCTAGGCTACACCTTC	CAWGAQLGYTF
TRBV12-3/TRBV12-4	NA	NA	TRBJ1-1	TGTGCCAGCAGTTTCCTAAGGGGGGGTGAAGCTTTCTTT	CASSFLRGGEAFF
TRBV7-9	NA	TRBD1	TRBJ1-4	TGTGCCAGCAACACCGGGACAGATAATGAAAAACTGTTTTTT	CASNTGTDNEKLFF
TRBV19	NA	NA	TRBJ1-2	TGTGCCAGGCACTTACATATTTGTGGCGGCTACACCTTC	CARHLHICGGYTF
TRBV29-1	NA	NA	TRBJ1-5	TGCAGCGTTGTATTACCTTTTGGGCCCCAGCATTTT	CSVVLPFGPQHF
TRBV5-8	NA	TRBD1	TRBJ1-2	TGTGCCAGATCGGGACAGGGAAGTGGCTACACCTTC	CARSGQGSGYTF
TRBV10-3	NA	NA	TRBJ1-5	TGTGCCATCAGTGAGTCGAATCCAGGGGAGGGTCAGCCCCAGCATTTT	CAISESNPGEGQPQHF
TRBV2	once	NA	TRBJ1-2	TGTGCCAGCAGCGGGGCTTCCTATGGCTACACCTTC	CASSGASYGYTF
TRBV6-6	NA	TRBD1	TRBJ2-1	TGTGCCAGCTCTTTCGGGACAGAGGTTTACAATGAGCAGTTCTTC	CASSFGTEVYNEQFF
TRBV11-3	large	NA	TRBJ1-1	TGTGCCAGCAGCCACGGGGGCACGGTGAACACTGAAGCTTTCTTT	CASSHGGTVNTEAFF
TRBV27	NA	NA	TRBJ1-2	TGTGCCAGCAGTTTATATTCCAGGGGAGAGTATGGCTACACCTTC	CASSLYSRGEYGYTF
TRBV27	NA	TRBD1	TRBJ1-3	TGTGCCAGCAGTCCGCAGGGGGCTTTCTTGGGAAACACCATATATTTT	CASSPQGAFLGNTIYF
TRBV21-1	NA	NA	TRBJ2-3	TGTGCCAGCAGCAAGGCCAGGGAAGCGCAGTATTTT	CASSKAREAQYF
TRBV27	NA	TRBD1	TRBJ1-5	TGTGCCAGCAGCGACGGACAGGGCAGTTCAAGCAATCAGCCCCAGCATTTT	CASSDGQGSSSNQPQHF
TRBV29-1	NA	TRBD1	TRBJ1-2	TGCAGCGTTGAAAGGACAGGGACCGGCTACACCTTC	CSVERTGTGYTF
TRBV19	once	TRBD1	TRBJ1-1	TGTGCCAGTAGCACTCCCGGGACAGGGCTCTGGGGAACTGAAGCTTTCTTT	CASSTPGTGLWGTEAFF
TRBV3-1/TRBV3-2	NA	NA	TRBJ1-4	TGTGCCAGCAGCCAAAGATCCAGGGGTTTGGAAGAAAAACTGTTTTTT	CASSQRSRGLEEKLFF
TRBV7-2	NA	NA	TRBJ1-4	TGTGCCAGCAGCTTATTAGGGCGGAGTAATGAAAAACTGTTTTTT	CASSLLGRSNEKLFF
TRBV5-6	NA	NA	TRBJ1-3	TGTGCCAGCAGCTCTGGAAACACCATATATTTT	CASSSGNTIYF
TRBV3-1/TRBV3-2	NA	NA	TRBJ2-7	TGTGCCAGCAGCCAAGCGGGGGCCCTTACCTACGAGCAGTACTTC	CASSQAGALTYEQYF
TRBV6-1	NA	NA	TRBJ1-3	TGTGCCAGCAGTGAACGGGCTGGACAGACTGGAAACACCATATATTTT	CASSERAGQTGNTIYF
TRBV5-4	once	NA	TRBJ1-6	TGTGCCAGCAGCTTGCAGGGGTATAATTCACCCCTCCACTTT	CASSLQGYNSPLHF
TRBV6-2/TRBV6-3	NA	TRBD2	TRBJ2-7	TGTGCCAGCAGTTACGCGGGAGCCCTCTACGAGCAGTACTTC	CASSYAGALYEQYF
TRBV6-5	NA	NA	TRBJ1-5	TGTGCCAGCAGTAGTCAGGGTTTTTATCAGCCCCAGCATTTT	CASSSQGFYQPQHF
TRBV5-5	NA	TRBD1	TRBJ1-2	TGTGCCAGCAGCCCCGGGACAGTGAACTATGGCTACACCTTC	CASSPGTVNYGYTF
TRBV6-5	NA	NA	TRBJ1-4	TGTGCCAGCACCAGAAGCTGGGGAAAACTGTTTTTT	CASTRSWGKLFF
TRBV2	NA	TRBD1	TRBJ2-7	TGTGCCAGCAGTAACTCCGGGACAGGGGGCCTCTACGAGCAGTACTTC	CASSNSGTGGLYEQYF
TRBV11-2	NA	NA	TRBJ1-1	TGTGCCAGCAGCTTAGTCGCCTATAGAGACACTGAAGCTTTCTTT	CASSLVAYRDTEAFF
TRBV5-1	NA	NA	TRBJ2-5	TGCGCCAGCAGCTTCTTAGCGGAAGAGACCCAGTACTTC	CASSFLAEETQYF
TRBV5-6	NA	NA	TRBJ1-4	TGTGCCAGCAGCTCATGGACAGCCGTTGCGGGTAATGAAAAACTGTTTTTT	CASSSWTAVAGNEKLFF
TRBV6-5	NA	NA	TRBJ1-6	TGTGCCAGTTCTACTAGCTCCTATAATTCACCCCTCCACTTT	CASSTSSYNSPLHF
TRBV3-1/TRBV3-2	NA	NA	TRBJ1-3	TGTGCCAGCAGCCACCCCTGGACGGATAGCTCTGGAAACACCATATATTTT	CASSHPWTDSSGNTIYF
TRBV5-1	NA	NA	TRBJ1-4	TGCGCCAGCAGCTCGGACGGGGGCTTAGGAGAAAAACTGTTTTTT	CASSSDGGLGEKLFF
TRBV27	once	TRBD1	TRBJ2-5	TGTGCCAGCAGTTCTCGACTGGGACAGGGGGGAGAGACCCAGTACTTC	CASSSRLGQGGETQYF
TRBV5-5	NA	TRBD1	TRBJ1-1	TGTGCCAGCAGCTTACAGGGGTTACACACTGAAGCTTTCTTT	CASSLQGLHTEAFF